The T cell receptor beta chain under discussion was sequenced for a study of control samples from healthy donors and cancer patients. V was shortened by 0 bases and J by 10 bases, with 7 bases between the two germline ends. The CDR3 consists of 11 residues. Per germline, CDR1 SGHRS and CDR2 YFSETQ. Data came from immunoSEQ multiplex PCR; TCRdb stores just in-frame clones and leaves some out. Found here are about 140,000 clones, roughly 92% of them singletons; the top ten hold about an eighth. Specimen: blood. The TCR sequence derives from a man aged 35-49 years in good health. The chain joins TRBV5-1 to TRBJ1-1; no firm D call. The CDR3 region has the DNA TGCGCCAGCAGCTTGGGGGAGGCAGCTTTCTTT. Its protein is CASSLGEAAFF.